This T cell receptor (beta chain) is drawn from a study of neoadjuvant anti-PD-1 for oral cavity cancer. V gave up 5 bases and J gave up 4 bases, with 11 bases separating them. CDR1 and CDR2 from the germline V gene are MNHNS and SASEGT. CDR3 size: 13 residues. Profiling relied on immunoSEQ multiplex PCR, and the TCRdb table lists in-frame clones only, not all of them. The sample carries 60,000 to 80,000 clones, more than 65% recorded once. The specimen comprised PBMCs, sampled before nivolumab (anti-PD-1) treatment. The genes are TRBV6-1 and TRBJ1-1, with D tentatively TRBD1 (5 bases). The clonotype originates from a person between 40 and 85 years old with oral cavity squamous cell carcinoma. DNA of the CDR3: TGTGCCAGCAGTCAGATGGGGGGCACTGAAGCTTTCTTT. Translating it yields CASSQMGGTEAFF.